These 10 T cell receptor beta chains originate from one sample sequenced in a study of blood T cell repertoires in COVID-19 (dated by TCRdb to 2020 to 2021). Library generation was performed with the immunoSEQ multiplex PCR assay. Held by TCRdb, this immuneACCESS table contains in-frame sequences only and omits some clones. Under half of the omission traces to an unresolved V gene where checked; the cause of the rest is unknown. The sample table contains 110,000 or so clones; only one count was recorded for roughly 80% of them. Of the sample, 6.2% is held by the ten largest clones. What was sequenced was peripheral blood. The receptor source for this set is a man between 65 and 85 years old with acute or convalescent COVID-19.

This clone was observed a single time. The chain is built from TRBV7-2 and TRBJ1-1, with 7 bases aligning to TRBD1. Looked up from germline, CDR1 is SGHTA and CDR2 is FQGNSA. V shed 5 bases and J 2 bases; nucleotides not matched to a gene: 8. The CDR3 is 15 amino acids. The CDR3 is CASSPDRAKNTEAFF. CDR3 bases: TGTGCCAGCAGCCCAGACAGGGCCAAAAACACTGAAGCTTTCTTT. Filled out from reference TRBV7-2 and TRBJ1-1, the complete variable domain reads GAGVSQSPSNKVTEKGKDVELRCDPISGHTALYWYRQSLGQGLEFLIYFQGNSAPDKSGLPSDRFSAERTGGSVSTLTIQRTQQEDSAVYLCASSPDRAKNTEAFFGQGTRLTVV.

The chain joins TRBV12-3 or TRBV12-4 to TRBJ1-1; 7 bases agree with TRBD1. V shed 4 bases and J 4 bases; nucleotides not matched to a gene: 3. The CDR3 covers 13 residues. The CDR3 nucleotides read TGTGCCAGCAGTTACAGGGGCGGCACTGAAGCTTTCTTT. Translating gives CASSYRGGTEAFF.

J is TRBJ1-2 and V is TRBV10-3, with D maybe TRBD1 (6 bases). The CDR3 sequence is 13 residues long. CDR1 is ENHRY and CDR2 is SYGVKD in the germline V gene. Trimming removed 4 bases from V and 5 bases from J, with 11 bases in between. The CDR3 spells CAISAGQFYGYTF. For the CDR3, the DNA is TGTGCCATCAGTGCTGGACAGTTTTATGGCTACACCTTC.

The V gene is TRBV5-4, the J gene TRBJ1-5; D is possibly TRBD1 (6 bases). V was trimmed by 2 bases and J by 3 bases, leaving 9 bases between them. This CDR3 has 14 amino acids. Germline CDR1 SGHNT, CDR2 YYREEE (reference sequence). CDR3 region: CASSLQGFNQPQHF. The CDR3 nucleotides are TGTGCCAGCAGCTTACAGGGCTTCAATCAGCCCCAGCATTTT.

The V call is TRBV19, the J call TRBJ2-2; 10 bases are a match to TRBD1. Germline V gene lookup returns CDR1 LNHDA and CDR2 SQIVND (reference sequence). The CDR3 spans 17 residues. V lost 3 bases to trimming and J lost 3 bases; unmatched junction nucleotides: 7. The CDR3 DNA sequence: TGTGCCAGTAGTATCGGCCCCGGGACAGGGGACACCGGGGAGCTGTTTTTT. It encodes CASSIGPGTGDTGELFF.

The table lists this clone with a count of one. This chain joins TRBV14 and TRBJ2-7; a possible D gene is TRBD1 (7 bases). Looked up from germline, CDR1 is SGHDN and CDR2 is FVKESK. There are 14 residues in the CDR3. Trimming removed 3 bases at V and 6 bases at J, with 15 bases between. The chain's CDR3 is CASSHRQGLGEQYF. As DNA, the CDR3 is TGTGCCAGCAGCCATCGACAGGGACTCGGCGAGCAGTACTTC.

V usage is TRBV10-1 and J usage is TRBJ1-3; 7 nucleotides agree with TRBD1. Losses at the gene ends were 3 bases for V and 0 bases for J; bases not matched to a gene: 2. Germline assignment: CDR1 WNHNN and CDR2 SYGVQD (reference sequence). This CDR3 region has 15 residues. This CDR3 reads CASSDGQDSGNTIYF. Here the CDR3 DNA reads TGCGCCAGCAGTGATGGACAGGACTCTGGAAACACCATATATTTT.

The V call is TRBV20-1, the J call TRBJ2-1, with 7 nucleotides matching TRBD1. This CDR3 comprises 11 residues. With 6 bases clipped from V and 7 bases from J, the junction kept 3 bases outside the gene matches. In germline, CDR1 is DFQATT, CDR2 SNEGSKA (reference sequence). CDR3 protein: CSAWDSNEQFF. The CDR3 DNA is TGCAGTGCGTGGGACAGTAATGAGCAGTTCTTC.

The chain carries TRBV7-6 and TRBJ1-1; D gene unclear. This CDR3 has 13 residues. The germline V gene has CDR1 SGHVS and CDR2 FNYEAQ. V lost 2 bases and J lost 3, with 7 bases in between. In DNA, the CDR3 is TGTGCCAGCAGCTTACTTCGGGACACTGAAGCTTTCTTT. Its translation: CASSLLRDTEAFF.

This clone was picked up a small number of times. In the same sample, other DNA sequences code for this CDR3. The chain joins TRBV5-4 to TRBJ2-7, with 11 bases aligning to TRBD1. This CDR3 comprises 14 residues. V lost 4 bases to trimming and J lost 3 bases; unmatched junction nucleotides: 3. Germline V gene lookup returns CDR1 SGHNT and CDR2 YYREEE (reference sequence). CDR3 sequence reads: CASSPGTGGYEQYF. The DNA of the CDR3 is TGTGCCAGCAGCCCCGGGACAGGGGGCTACGAGCAGTACTTC.